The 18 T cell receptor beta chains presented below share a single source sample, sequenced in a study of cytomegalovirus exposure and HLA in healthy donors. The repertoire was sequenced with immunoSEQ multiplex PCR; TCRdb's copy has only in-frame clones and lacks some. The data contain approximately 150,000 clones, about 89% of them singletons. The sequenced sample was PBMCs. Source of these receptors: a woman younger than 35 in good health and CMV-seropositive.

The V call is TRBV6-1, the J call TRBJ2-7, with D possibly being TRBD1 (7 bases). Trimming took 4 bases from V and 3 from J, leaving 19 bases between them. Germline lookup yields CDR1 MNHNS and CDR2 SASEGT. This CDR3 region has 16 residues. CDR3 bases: TGTGCCAGCAGTGGGGGGGATTGGACAGGTTACTACGAGCAGTACTTC. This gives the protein CASSGGDWTGYYEQYF.

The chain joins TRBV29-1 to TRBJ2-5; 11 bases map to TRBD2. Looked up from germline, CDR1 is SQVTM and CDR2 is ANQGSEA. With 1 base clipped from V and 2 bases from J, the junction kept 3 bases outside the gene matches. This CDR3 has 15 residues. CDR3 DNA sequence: TGCAGCGTTGAAGGAGTAGCGGGAGGGCAAGAGACCCAGTACTTC. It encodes CSVEGVAGGQETQYF.

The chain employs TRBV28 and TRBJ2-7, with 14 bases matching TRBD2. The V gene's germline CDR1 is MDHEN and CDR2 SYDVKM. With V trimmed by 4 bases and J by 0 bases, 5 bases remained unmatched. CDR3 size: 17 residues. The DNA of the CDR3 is TGTGCCAGCAGTTCACGGACTAGCGGGAGGAGCTCCTACGAGCAGTACTTC. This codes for CASSSRTSGRSSYEQYF.

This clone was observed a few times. The CDR3 DNA reads TGTGCCAGCAGCCAAGAAGCCTCTGGGGCCAACGTCCTGACTTTC. Protein: CASSQEASGANVLTF. The V and J genes are TRBV4-2 and TRBJ2-6; D gene uncertain. CDR1 is LGHNA and CDR2 is YNFKEQ in the germline V gene. This CDR3 has 15 amino acids. V was shortened by 0 bases and J by 0 bases, with 3 bases between the two germline ends.

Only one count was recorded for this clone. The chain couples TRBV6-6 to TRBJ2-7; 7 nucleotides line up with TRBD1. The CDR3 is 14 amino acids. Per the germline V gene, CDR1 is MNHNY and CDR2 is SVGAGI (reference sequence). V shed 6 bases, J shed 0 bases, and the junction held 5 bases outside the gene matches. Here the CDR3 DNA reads TGTGCCAGCAGAAGACAGGGCTCCTCCTACGAGCAGTACTTC. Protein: CASRRQGSSYEQYF.

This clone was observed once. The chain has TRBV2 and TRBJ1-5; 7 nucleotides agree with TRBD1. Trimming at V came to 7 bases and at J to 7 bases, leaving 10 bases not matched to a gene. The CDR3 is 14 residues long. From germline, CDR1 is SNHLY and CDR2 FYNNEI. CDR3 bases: TGTGCCAGCAAAATTCAGGGGGTCGGCCAGCCCCAGCATTTT. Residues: CASKIQGVGQPQHF.

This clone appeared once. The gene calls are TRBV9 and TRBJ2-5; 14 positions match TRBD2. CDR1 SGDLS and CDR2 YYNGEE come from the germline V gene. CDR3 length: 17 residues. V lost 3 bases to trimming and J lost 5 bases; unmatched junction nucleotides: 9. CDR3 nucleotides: TGTGCCAGCAGCGAGAGACTAGCGGGAGGGCCAGGGGAGACCCAGTACTTC. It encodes CASSERLAGGPGETQYF. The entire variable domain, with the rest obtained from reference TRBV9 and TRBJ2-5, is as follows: DSGVTQTPKHLITATGQRVTLRCSPRSGDLSVYWYQQSLDQGLQFLIQYYNGEERAKGNILERFSAQQFPDLHSELNLSSLELGDSALYFCASSERLAGGPGETQYFGPGTRLLVL.

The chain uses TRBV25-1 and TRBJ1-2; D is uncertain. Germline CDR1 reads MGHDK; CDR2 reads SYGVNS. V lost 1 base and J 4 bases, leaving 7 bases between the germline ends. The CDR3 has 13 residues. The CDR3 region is CASSESRFYGYTF. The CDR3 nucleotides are TGTGCCAGCAGTGAATCCAGGTTCTATGGCTACACCTTC.

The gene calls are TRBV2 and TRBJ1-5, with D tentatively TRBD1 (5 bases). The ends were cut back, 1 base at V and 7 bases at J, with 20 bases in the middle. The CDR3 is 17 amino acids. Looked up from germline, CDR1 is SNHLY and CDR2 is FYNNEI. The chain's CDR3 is CASSEESDSLEGQPQHF. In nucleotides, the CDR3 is TGTGCCAGCAGTGAAGAATCCGACAGCCTGGAGGGGCAGCCCCAGCATTTT.

The CDR3 coding sequence is TGTGCCAGCAGCGTCTTTCGACAGGGGGCGGACACTGAAGCTTTCTTT. The encoded protein is CASSVFRQGADTEAFF. The chain has TRBV9 and TRBJ1-1; the match to TRBD1 covers 10 bases. Germline V gives CDR1 SGDLS, CDR2 YYNGEE. With 2 bases clipped from V and 3 bases from J, the junction kept 7 bases outside the gene matches. The CDR3 is 16 residues long.

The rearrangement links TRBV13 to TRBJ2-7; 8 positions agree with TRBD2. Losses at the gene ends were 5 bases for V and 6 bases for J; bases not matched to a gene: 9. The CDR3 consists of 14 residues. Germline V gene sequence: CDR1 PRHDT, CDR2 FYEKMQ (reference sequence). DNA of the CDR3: TGTGCCAGCAGCCAAGCGGGAGCCCCCCTCGAGCAGTACTTC. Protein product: CASSQAGAPLEQYF.

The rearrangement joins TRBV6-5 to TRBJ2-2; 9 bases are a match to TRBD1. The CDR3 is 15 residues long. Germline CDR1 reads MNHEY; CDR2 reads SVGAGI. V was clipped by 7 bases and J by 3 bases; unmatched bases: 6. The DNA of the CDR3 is TGTGCCAGCACCCGCCGGGACAGGGACACCGGGGAGCTGTTTTTT. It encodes CASTRRDRDTGELFF.

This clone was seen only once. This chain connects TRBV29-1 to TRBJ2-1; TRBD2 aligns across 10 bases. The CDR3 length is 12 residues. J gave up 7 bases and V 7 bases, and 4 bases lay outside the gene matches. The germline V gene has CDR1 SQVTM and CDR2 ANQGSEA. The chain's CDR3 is CSAGLASNEQFF. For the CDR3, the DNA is TGCAGCGCGGGACTAGCGTCGAATGAGCAGTTCTTC.

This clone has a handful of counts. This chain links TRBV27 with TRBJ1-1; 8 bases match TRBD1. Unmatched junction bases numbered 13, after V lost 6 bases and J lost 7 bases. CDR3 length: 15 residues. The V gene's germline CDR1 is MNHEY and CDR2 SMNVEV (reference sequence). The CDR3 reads CASSITPGGYDEAFF. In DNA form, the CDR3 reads TGTGCCAGCAGCATAACCCCAGGGGGCTATGATGAAGCTTTCTTT.

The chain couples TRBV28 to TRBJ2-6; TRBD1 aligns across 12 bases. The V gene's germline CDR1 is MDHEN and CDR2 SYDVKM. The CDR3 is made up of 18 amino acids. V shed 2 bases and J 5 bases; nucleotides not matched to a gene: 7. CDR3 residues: CASSLQGQGAGRANVLTF. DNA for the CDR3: TGTGCCAGCAGTTTACAGGGACAGGGGGCAGGAAGGGCCAACGTCCTGACTTTC.

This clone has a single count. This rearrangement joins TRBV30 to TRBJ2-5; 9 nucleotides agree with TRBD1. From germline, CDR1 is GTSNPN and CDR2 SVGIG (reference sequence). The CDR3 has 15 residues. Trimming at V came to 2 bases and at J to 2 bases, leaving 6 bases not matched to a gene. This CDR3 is CAWSHRGLVQETQYF. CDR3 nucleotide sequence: TGTGCCTGGAGTCACAGGGGGCTGGTGCAAGAGACCCAGTACTTC.

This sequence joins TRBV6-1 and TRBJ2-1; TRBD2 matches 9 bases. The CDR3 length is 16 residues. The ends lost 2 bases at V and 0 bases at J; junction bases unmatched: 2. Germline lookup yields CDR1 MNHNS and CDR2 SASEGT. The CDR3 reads CASSELAGNSYNEQFF. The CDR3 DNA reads TGTGCCAGCAGTGAACTAGCGGGGAACTCCTACAATGAGCAGTTCTTC.

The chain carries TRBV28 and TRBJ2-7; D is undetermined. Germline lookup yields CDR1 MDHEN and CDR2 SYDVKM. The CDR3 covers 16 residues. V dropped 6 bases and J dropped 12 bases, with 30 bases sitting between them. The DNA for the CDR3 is TGTGCCAGCAGCGAAACCCTCTTAGGTCGCAGGCAAGCCAGGTACTTC. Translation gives CASSETLLGRRQARYF.